This entry is about one TCR beta chain. The antigen is unknown. Assay: immunoSEQ multiplex PCR; the TCRdb copy retains only in-frame clones and omits some. The data contain 45,000 to 60,000 clones, around 79% of them singletons. Ipilimumab-mediated CTLA-4 blockade plus focal radiation was given to patients having chemo-refractory metastatic non-small-cell lung cancer. V gave up 1 base and J gave up 8 bases; unmatched junction bases: 14. The germline V gene encodes CDR1 SGHTA and CDR2 FQGNSA. There are 19 residues in the CDR3. The source of the sample is a study of radiotherapy plus CTLA-4 blockade in lung cancer. Study-level information: Objective responses arose in roughly 17% of patients, and under 40% experienced disease control.

Findings and caveats of the study: Tumor-origin TCR clones grew in blood after radiotherapy plus ipilimumab.

This sample comprised peripheral blood, obtained from a patient treated with radiotherapy plus ipilimumab. This receptor was identified in a human donor with non-small cell lung cancer who had a complete response to radiotherapy plus ipilimumab. The chain combines TRBV7-2 with TRBJ1-6, with 10 bases identical to TRBD1. CDR3 residues: CASSLGGGDRGLWDSPLHF. Here the CDR3 DNA reads TGTGCCAGCAGCTTAGGTGGTGGGGACAGGGGACTGTGGGATTCACCCCTCCACTTT.